What follows are 6 T cell receptor beta chains derived from one specimen sequenced in a study of cytomegalovirus exposure and HLA in healthy donors. The PCR was carried out with 60 Vbeta primers and 13 Jbeta primers. TCRdb's table, derived via immunoSEQ multiplex PCR, lists solely in-frame clones and lacks some. Of over 70,000 clones in the sample, about 80% were seen once. The sample taken for sequencing was PBMCs. Receptors were obtained from a male donor in good health and CMV-seronegative.

With respect to this clone: The sample contains more than one DNA sequence encoding this CDR3. The chain combines TRBV9 with TRBJ1-3; no firm D call. Trimming pared 0 bases from V and 7 bases from J, leaving 17 bases between. The CDR3 runs 16 residues. Germline V gene sequence: CDR1 SGDLS, CDR2 YYNGEE. The CDR3 loop reads CASSVGGPKEGNTIYF. DNA for the CDR3: TGTGCCAGCAGCGTAGGAGGACCCAAGGAGGGTAACACCATATATTTT.

On this clone itself: An end of the junction does not agree with germline; a read error may underlie this. The rearrangement links TRBV7-9 to TRBJ2-4; D possibly corresponds to TRBD1 (7 bases). Germline CDR1 is SEHNR and CDR2 is FQNEAQ (reference sequence). The CDR3 has 15 residues. The CDR3 protein is CASSFRGEPKNSQYF. CDR3 bases: TGTGCCAGCAGCTTCAGGGGGGAGCCTAAAAACAGTCAGTACTTC.

This rearrangement joins TRBV28 to TRBJ1-5; weak D call: TRBD1 (5 bases). The CDR3 has 14 residues. In germline, CDR1 is MDHEN, CDR2 SYDVKM. V dropped 4 bases and J dropped 6 bases, with 13 bases sitting between them. The CDR3 coding sequence is TGTGCCAGCAGTTCGGGGGGGACTTCTCAGCCCCAGCATTTT. It is translated as CASSSGGTSQPQHF.

The CDR3 DNA sequence: TGTGCCAGCAGCAAATATGCAGGGGATGGCTACACCTTC. Protein: CASSKYAGDGYTF. The chain links TRBV7-8 to TRBJ1-2, with D perhaps matching TRBD1 (6 bases). Trimming pared 5 bases from V and 6 bases from J, leaving 13 bases between. The CDR3 is made up of 13 amino acids. Looked up from germline, CDR1 is SGHVS and CDR2 is FQNEAQ.

This clone was detected a few times. This chain joins TRBV4-3 and TRBJ2-2, with 11 bases aligning to TRBD2. The germline V gene has CDR1 LGHNA and CDR2 YSLEER. Trimming took 1 base from V and 0 from J; bases not matched to a gene: 7. The CDR3 sequence is 19 residues long. As DNA, the CDR3 is TGCGCCAGCAGCCAAGCCTCCGGGACTAGCGGATCGAACACCGGGGAGCTGTTTTTT. This translates into CASSQASGTSGSNTGELFF.

This clone appeared a single time. This rearrangement joins TRBV27 to TRBJ1-1; tentatively, D is TRBD1 (6 bases). Germline lookup yields CDR1 MNHEY and CDR2 SMNVEV (reference sequence). V was cut by 3 bases and J by 3 bases, with 17 bases left in between. CDR3 length: 16 amino acids. CDR3 coding DNA: TGTGCCAGCAGTTTGGTTAGGGGACAAGGCTACACTGAAGCTTTCTTT. Protein: CASSLVRGQGYTEAFF.